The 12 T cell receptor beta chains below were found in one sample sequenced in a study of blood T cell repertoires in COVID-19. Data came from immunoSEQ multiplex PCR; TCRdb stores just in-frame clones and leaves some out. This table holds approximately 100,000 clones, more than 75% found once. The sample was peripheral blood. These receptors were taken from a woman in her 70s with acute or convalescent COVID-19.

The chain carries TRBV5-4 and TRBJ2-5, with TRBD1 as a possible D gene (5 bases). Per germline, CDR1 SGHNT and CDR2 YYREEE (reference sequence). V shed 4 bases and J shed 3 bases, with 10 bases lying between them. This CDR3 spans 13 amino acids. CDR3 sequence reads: CASSPGNEETQYF. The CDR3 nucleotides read TGTGCCAGCAGCCCAGGGAATGAAGAGACCCAGTACTTC.

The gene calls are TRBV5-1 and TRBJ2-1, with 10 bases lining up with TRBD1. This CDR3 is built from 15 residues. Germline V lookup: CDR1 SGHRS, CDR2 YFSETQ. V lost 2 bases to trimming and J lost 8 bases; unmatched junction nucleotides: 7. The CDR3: CASSLLTGGVDEQFF. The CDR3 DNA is TGCGCCAGCAGCTTACTGACAGGGGGCGTGGATGAGCAGTTCTTC.

The CDR3 DNA is TGCGCCAGCAGTGAGGGAGGACAGGGATTCTATGGCTACACCTTC. Translated, it gives CASSEGGQGFYGYTF. This sequence joins TRBV10-2 and TRBJ1-2, with 8 nucleotides matching TRBD1. V shed 2 bases, J shed 4 bases, and the junction held 6 bases outside the gene matches. This CDR3 contains 15 residues. Germline lookup yields CDR1 WSHSY and CDR2 SAAADI.

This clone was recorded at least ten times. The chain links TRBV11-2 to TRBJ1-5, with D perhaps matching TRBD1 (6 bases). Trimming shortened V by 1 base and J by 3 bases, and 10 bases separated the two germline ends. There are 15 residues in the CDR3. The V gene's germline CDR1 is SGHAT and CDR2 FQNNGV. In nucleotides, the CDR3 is TGTGCCAGCAGCTTAGTAGGGGGGGCCAATCAGCCCCAGCATTTT. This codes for CASSLVGGANQPQHF.

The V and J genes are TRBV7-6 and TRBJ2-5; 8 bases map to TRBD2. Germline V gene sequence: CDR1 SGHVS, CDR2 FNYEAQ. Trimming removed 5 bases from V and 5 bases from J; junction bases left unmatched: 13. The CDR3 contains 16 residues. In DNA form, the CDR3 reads TGTGCCAGCAGCCTCACAGCGGGGGACGTGTGGGAGACCCAGTACTTC. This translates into CASSLTAGDVWETQYF.

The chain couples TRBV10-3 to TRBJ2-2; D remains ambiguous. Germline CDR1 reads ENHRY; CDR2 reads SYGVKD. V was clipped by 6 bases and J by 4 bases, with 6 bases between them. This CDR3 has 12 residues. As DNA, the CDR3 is TGTGCCATCAGCCTGTCCACCGGGGAGCTGTTTTTT. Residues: CAISLSTGELFF.

The DNA for the CDR3 is TGTGCCAGCAGCCAAGATTCGGTTCCAGATACGCAGTATTTT. This codes for CASSQDSVPDTQYF. This chain links TRBV3-1 (or the pseudogene TRBV3-2) with TRBJ2-3, with D uncertain. Germline V gives CDR1 LGHDT, CDR2 YNNKEL (reference sequence). Trimming left V 0 bases short and J 4 bases short, with 8 bases between. This CDR3 spans 14 amino acids.

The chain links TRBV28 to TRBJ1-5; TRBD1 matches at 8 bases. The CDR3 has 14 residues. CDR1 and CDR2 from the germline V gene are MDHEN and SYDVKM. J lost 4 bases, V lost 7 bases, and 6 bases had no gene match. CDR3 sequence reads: CASKGGQENQPQHF. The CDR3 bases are TGTGCCAGCAAGGGGGGACAGGAGAATCAGCCCCAGCATTTT.

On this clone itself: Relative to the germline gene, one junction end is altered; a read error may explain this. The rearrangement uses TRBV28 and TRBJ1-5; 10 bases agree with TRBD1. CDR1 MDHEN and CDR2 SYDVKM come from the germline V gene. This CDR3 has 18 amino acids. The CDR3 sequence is CANSRGSGTGVGNQPQHF. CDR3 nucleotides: TGTGCCAACAGTCGGGGGTCGGGGACAGGGGTGGGCAATCAGCCCCAGCATTTT.

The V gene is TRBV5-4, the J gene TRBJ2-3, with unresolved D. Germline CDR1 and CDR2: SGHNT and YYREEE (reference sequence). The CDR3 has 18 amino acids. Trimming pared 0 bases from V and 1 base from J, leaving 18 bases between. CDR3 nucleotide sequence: TGTGCCAGCAGCTTGGCCGGCAGGTCGCCGCGAGGCACAGATACGCAGTATTTT. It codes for CASSLAGRSPRGTDTQYF. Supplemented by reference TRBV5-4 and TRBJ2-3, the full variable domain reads ETGVTQSPTHLIKTRGQQVTLRCSSQSGHNTVSWYQQALGQGPQFIFQYYREEENGRGNFPPRFSGLQFPNYSSELNVNALELDDSALYLCASSLAGRSPRGTDTQYFGPGTRLTVL.

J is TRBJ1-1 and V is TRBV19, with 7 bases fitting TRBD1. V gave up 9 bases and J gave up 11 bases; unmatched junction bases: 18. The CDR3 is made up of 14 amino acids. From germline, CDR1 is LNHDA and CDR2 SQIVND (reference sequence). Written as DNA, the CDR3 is TGTGCCAGCAAACCGACCGGACCAGGGGGAAGTGCTTTCTTT. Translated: CASKPTGPGGSAFF.

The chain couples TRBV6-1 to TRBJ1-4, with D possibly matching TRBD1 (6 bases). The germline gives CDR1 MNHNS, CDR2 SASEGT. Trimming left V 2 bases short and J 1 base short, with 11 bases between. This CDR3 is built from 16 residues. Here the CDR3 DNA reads TGTGCCAGCAGTGAATCTGGGGGCTTAACTAATGAAAAACTGTTTTTT. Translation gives CASSESGGLTNEKLFF.